Below are 19 T cell receptor beta chains sequenced from a single sample in a study of shared clonotypes between healthy human individuals. Profiling relied on immunoSEQ multiplex PCR, and the TCRdb table lists in-frame clones only, not all of them. The sample consists of some 660,000 clones, about 80% of them appearing once. Input material: memory CD4+ T cells sorted from blood. Subset: CD45RA-negative fraction. The receptors here all came from a woman aged 25 to 39 in good health.

The chain combines TRBV18 with TRBJ1-3; the D gene is possibly TRBD1 (5 bases). Per germline, CDR1 KGHSH and CDR2 LQKENI. This CDR3 comprises 15 residues. Trimming took 3 bases from V and 4 from J, leaving 13 bases between them. The CDR3 protein is CASSPLQGDGNTIYF. The CDR3 nucleotides read TGTGCCAGCTCACCCCTCCAGGGAGACGGAAACACCATATATTTT.

The genes are TRBV6-5 and TRBJ2-5; D is possibly TRBD2 (6 bases). The V end was cut by 5 bases, the J end by 1 base, with 14 bases between. CDR1 and CDR2 from the germline V gene are MNHEY and SVGAGI. The CDR3 has 15 residues. This CDR3 reads CASSRLERSQETQYF. CDR3 nucleotide sequence: TGTGCCAGCAGTCGACTAGAGAGGAGCCAAGAGACCCAGTACTTC.

The chain couples TRBV19 to TRBJ1-2; TRBD1 matches 7 bases. Germline trimming cut 8 bases from V and 10 bases from J; bases unmatched to any gene: 19. The germline CDR1 and CDR2 sequences are LNHDA and SQIVND (reference sequence). The CDR3 runs to 15 residues. In DNA form, the CDR3 reads TGTGCCAGTCGCAATATCCTTAAAGGGGGCGGACACTACACCTTC. This encodes CASRNILKGGGHYTF.

The genes are TRBV25-1 and TRBJ1-5, with no clear D. Trimming took 4 bases from V and 1 from J, leaving 11 bases between them. This CDR3 has 15 residues. Germline V gives CDR1 MGHDK, CDR2 SYGVNS. CDR3 DNA: TGTGCCAGCAGTGGGGATCTGGGAAGCAATCAGCCCCAGCATTTT. This gives the protein CASSGDLGSNQPQHF.

The V call is TRBV10-3, the J call TRBJ1-1; D might be TRBD1 (5 bases). Trimming shortened V by 5 bases and J by 3 bases, and 13 bases separated the two germline ends. The germline V gene encodes CDR1 ENHRY and CDR2 SYGVKD. This CDR3 spans 14 amino acids. The CDR3 DNA is TGTGCCATCAGTCCCAGGGAATCGGACACTGAAGCTTTCTTT. This gives the protein CAISPRESDTEAFF.

The V gene is TRBV30, the J gene TRBJ1-1; D unclear. CDR1 and CDR2 (germline): GTSNPN, SVGIG (reference sequence). Trimming removed 3 bases from V and 6 bases from J, with 11 bases in between. The CDR3 loop spans 12 amino acids. CDR3 protein: CAWRFGGPEAFF. Written as DNA, the CDR3 is TGTGCCTGGAGGTTCGGCGGCCCTGAAGCTTTCTTT.

The chain combines TRBV7-9 with TRBJ1-5; possible D gene TRBD1, 5 bases. V was cut by 3 bases and J by 7 bases, with 13 bases left in between. The CDR3 has 14 residues. In germline, CDR1 is SEHNR, CDR2 FQNEAQ (reference sequence). The CDR3 reads CASSFGQDGQPQHF. CDR3 sequence (DNA): TGTGCCAGCAGCTTTGGACAAGACGGCCAGCCCCAGCATTTT.

Many counts were recorded for this clone. This chain connects TRBV7-8 to TRBJ2-7; D perhaps matches TRBD2 (5 bases). This CDR3 spans 15 amino acids. Deletions cut 1 base from V and 0 bases from J, with 10 bases between. Germline lookup yields CDR1 SGHVS and CDR2 FQNEAQ. The CDR3 coding sequence is TGTGCCAGCAGCTTAGAGCGAGGGAGCTCCTACGAGCAGTACTTC. Translation: CASSLERGSSYEQYF.

The chain is built from TRBV6-4 and TRBJ2-2; D unclear. CDR1 MRHNA and CDR2 SNTAGT come from the germline V gene. CDR3 length equals 14 residues. With 2 bases removed from V and 7 bases from J, the gap between germline ends came to 11 bases. For the CDR3, the DNA is TGTGCCAGCAGTGACGTGGGATTCGGCGGGGAGCTGTTTTTT. This encodes CASSDVGFGGELFF.

The chain couples TRBV10-3 to TRBJ2-7, with no clear D. The CDR3 length is 13 residues. V gave up 2 bases and J gave up 2 bases, with 7 bases separating them. The germline V gene has CDR1 ENHRY and CDR2 SYGVKD. In DNA form, the CDR3 reads TGTGCCATCAGTGAGCAGCGTACCTACGAGCAGTACTTC. Protein sequence: CAISEQRTYEQYF.

J is TRBJ2-3 and V is TRBV29-1, with 7 bases that match TRBD2. CDR3 length: 14 residues. The J segment lost 2 bases and the V segment lost 4 bases, leaving 6 bases of the junction unmatched. The germline gives CDR1 SQVTM, CDR2 ANQGSEA. The CDR3 DNA sequence: TGCAGCGTTGTCCTCCGGGACTACACAGATACGCAGTATTTT. This gives the protein CSVVLRDYTDTQYF.

This sequence joins TRBV5-1 and TRBJ2-3; no definite D call. In germline, CDR1 is SGHRS, CDR2 YFSETQ. The V end lost 3 bases, the J end lost 3 bases, and 8 bases lay between the germline ends. This CDR3 contains 13 residues. CDR3 sequence: CASSSVATDTQYF. The CDR3 nucleotides are TGCGCCAGCAGCTCCGTGGCTACAGATACGCAGTATTTT.

The CDR3 reads CASSYSTGQGTDTQYF. CDR3 nucleotides: TGTGCCAGCAGTTACTCGACTGGACAGGGCACAGATACGCAGTATTTT. The chain carries TRBV6-5 and TRBJ2-3; 7 bases align to TRBD1. Unmatched junction bases numbered 4, after V lost 0 bases and J lost 1 base. Per the germline V gene, CDR1 is MNHEY and CDR2 is SVGAGI. The CDR3 has 16 amino acids.

The J gene is TRBJ2-6, the V gene TRBV19, with D unclear. Trimming left V 3 bases short and J 0 bases short, with 12 bases between. The CDR3 is 17 amino acids. The germline CDR1 and CDR2 sequences are LNHDA and SQIVND (reference sequence). The DNA for the CDR3 is TGTGCCAGTAGTATCCGGGTTTCTTCCTCTGGGGCCAACGTCCTGACTTTC. As protein: CASSIRVSSSGANVLTF.

This sequence joins TRBV29-1 and TRBJ2-3; 9 bases map to TRBD1. V gave up 7 bases and J gave up 4 bases; unmatched junction bases: 12. There are 15 residues in the CDR3. CDR1 and CDR2 (germline): SQVTM, ANQGSEA. CDR3 region: CSALFYTGGSDTQYF. The CDR3 bases are TGCAGCGCGCTGTTTTACACAGGGGGCTCAGATACGCAGTATTTT.

The chain joins TRBV19 to TRBJ1-3; no reliable D call. Germline V lookup: CDR1 LNHDA, CDR2 SQIVND (reference sequence). The V gene lost 4 bases and the J gene lost 1 base, with 14 bases spanning the gap. This CDR3 spans 16 amino acids. CDR3 sequence (DNA): TGTGCCAGTAGTAAGGGCCGGCGGTCGTCTGGAAACACCATATATTTT. Amino acid sequence: CASSKGRRSSGNTIYF. Variable domain in full (rest from reference TRBV19 and TRBJ1-3): DGGITQSPKYLFRKEGQNVTLSCEQNLNHDAMYWYRQDPGQGLRLIYYSQIVNDFQKGDIAEGYSVSREKKESFPLTVTSAQKNPTAFYLCASSKGRRSSGNTIYFGEGSWLTVV.

The gene calls are TRBV10-3 and TRBJ1-2, with D possibly matching TRBD1 (5 bases). This CDR3 is 14 amino acids long. The germline CDR1 and CDR2 sequences are ENHRY and SYGVKD. The germline V and J ends were trimmed by 4 bases and 1 base, with 10 bases remaining between them. CDR3 sequence reads: CAISATTDNYGYTF. The CDR3 DNA sequence: TGTGCCATCAGTGCGACGACAGATAACTATGGCTACACCTTC.

This clone was seen many times. The chain is built from TRBV29-1 and TRBJ1-2; 7 bases map to TRBD1. The CDR3 totals 14 residues. CDR1 is SQVTM and CDR2 is ANQGSEA in the germline V gene. The V gene end was trimmed by 3 bases and the J gene end by 4 bases; junction bases not matched to a gene: 8. CDR3 in amino acids: CSVDGLGGVYGYTF. The CDR3 DNA follows: TGCAGCGTTGATGGGTTAGGGGGCGTCTATGGCTACACCTTC. Drawing the rest from reference TRBV29-1 and TRBJ1-2, the complete variable domain is SAVISQKPSRDICQRGTSLTIQCQVDSQVTMMFWYRQQPGQSLTLIATANQGSEATYESGFVIDKFPISRPNLTFSTLTVSNMSPEDSSIYLCSVDGLGGVYGYTFGSGTRLTVV.

Concerning this clone: Since a much larger clone is just one base distant, this may be a read error. V and J are TRBV19 and TRBJ2-3, with 7 bases matching TRBD1. V gave up 1 base and J gave up 4 bases; unmatched junction bases: 5. Germline V gives CDR1 LNHDA, CDR2 SQIVND (reference sequence). The CDR3 runs 15 residues. CDR3 region: CASSIGTGAADTQYF. The CDR3 nucleotides read TGTGCCAGTAGTATAGGGACAGGAGCCGCAGATACGCAGTATTTT.